The present TCR beta chain was sequenced within a study of cytomegalovirus exposure and HLA in healthy donors. Healthy bone marrow donors made up the cohort. The V gene end was trimmed by 3 bases and the J gene end by 0 bases; junction bases not matched to a gene: 3. Germline values: CDR1 LNHDA, CDR2 SQIVND (reference sequence). The CDR3 is 16 residues long. Primers included in the PCR were 60 Vbeta and 13 Jbeta primers. Sequenced by immunoSEQ multiplex PCR; TCRdb stores in-frame clones only, minus some. The sample has 100,000 to 150,000 clones, roughly 72% seen once. In the case of this clone: Its target is not known.

Study-level results: Fewer N-insertions than the roughly 670-donor mean were reportedly shown by an Asian-associated ancestry cluster in a later analysis. Within an earlier analysis, most TCR beta V segments proved productive either about 90% or about 30% of the time. A likely sequencing artifact accounted for one observed cluster of highly shared sequence variants.

Sequencing input: PBMCs. This chain uses TRBV19 with TRBJ1-3; 9 positions match TRBD1. This sequence was found in a woman aged 50 to 65 in good health and CMV-seropositive. The CDR3 region is CASSIGTGTSGNTIYF. CDR3 in DNA: TGTGCCAGTAGTATTGGGACAGGGACCTCTGGAAACACCATATATTTT.